One and the same sample provided the 6 T cell receptor beta chains below, sequenced in a study of blood T cells in healthy people across ages. Through a sample-barcoded 5' primer and a J-beta primer mix, a second PCR was run for roughly 6 to 12 cycles. TCRdb reprocessed the 5' RACE reads via MiXCR and lists one record per CDR3 protein. This table has 800,000 to 950,000 distinct CDR3 sequences, about 28% appearing once. The same data also contributed to another study, on T cells of mothers and their children.

Sample: blood. The receptors were gathered from a woman aged 40 to 50 in good health.

The chain couples TRBV2 to TRBJ1-2; 8 bases are a match to TRBD1. Germline V CDR1 and CDR2: SNHLY, FYNNEI. The CDR3 sequence is 15 residues long. V trimming: 5 bases; J trimming: 6 bases; junction bases outside the gene matches: 11. The CDR3 bases are TGTGCCAGCAGTTTTAAGTTGACAGGGGAGCATGGCTACACCTTC. It yields the protein CASSFKLTGEHGYTF.

This clonotype occurred a few times. Sequence at one end of the junction differs from germline and may be a read error. The chain recombines TRBV28 with TRBJ1-2, with 11 bases lining up with TRBD1. CDR3 length equals 14 residues. The V gene's germline CDR1 is MDHEN and CDR2 SYDVKM. CDR3: CTSSSGTGGGGYTF. The CDR3 nucleotides are TGTACCAGCAGCTCTGGGACAGGGGGAGGTGGCTACACCTTC.

There are a few counts of this clonotype. Germline and junction disagree at one end, which may indicate a read error. The chain uses TRBV7-6 and TRBJ2-1; 12 nucleotides match TRBD2. CDR3 length: 15 residues. Germline V gene sequence: CDR1 SGHVS, CDR2 FNYEAQ. The CDR3 sequence: CAGSLVLAGGNEQFF. CDR3 DNA: TGTGCCGGCAGCTTAGTTCTAGCGGGGGGGAATGAGCAGTTCTTC. Full variable domain (outside the CDR3, taken from reference TRBV7-6 and TRBJ2-1): GAGVSQSPRYKVTKRGQDVALRCDPISGHVSLYWYRQALGQGPEFLTYFNYEAQQDKSGLPNDRFSAERPEGSISTLTIQRTEQRDSAMYRCAGSLVLAGGNEQFFGPGTRLTVL.

CDR3 region: CASSTSGTGSLKPQHF. CDR3 nucleotides: TGTGCCAGCAGTACTTCAGGGACAGGGAGCCTGAAGCCCCAGCATTTT. V usage is TRBV28 and J usage is TRBJ1-5; 9 nucleotides match TRBD1. Unmatched junction bases numbered 13, after V lost 5 bases and J lost 8 bases. This CDR3 comprises 16 residues. Germline values: CDR1 MDHEN, CDR2 SYDVKM.

The chain uses TRBV3-1 and TRBJ2-3; 12 nucleotides align to TRBD2. Germline trimming cut 5 bases from V and 1 base from J; bases unmatched to any gene: 10. CDR3 size: 18 residues. The germline gives CDR1 LGHDT, CDR2 YNNKEL (reference sequence). The CDR3 spells CASSFRNLAGGGTDTQYF. The DNA for the CDR3 is TGTGCCAGCAGCTTCCGGAACCTAGCGGGAGGGGGCACAGATACGCAGTATTTT.

This clonotype was picked up many times. This rearrangement joins TRBV20-1 to TRBJ1-2, with a possible D match to TRBD1 (6 bases). CDR1 DFQATT and CDR2 SNEGSKA come from the germline V gene (reference sequence). This CDR3 contains 12 residues. The V end was cut by 6 bases, the J end by 3 bases, with 11 bases between. The CDR3 reads CSARDNHYGYTF. CDR3 nucleotide sequence: TGCAGTGCCAGGGACAATCACTATGGCTACACCTTC.